This T cell receptor beta chain was observed in a study of blood T cell repertoires in COVID-19. Background on the study: PBMCs, B-cell-depleted T cells, or T cells provided the cDNA or gDNA that made up the material.

Profiling relied on immunoSEQ multiplex PCR, and the TCRdb table lists in-frame clones only, not all of them. The repertoire holds around 340,000 clones, with around nine tenths as singletons. CDR3 length equals 14 residues. Germline CDR1 and CDR2: SNHLY and FYNNEI. V was pared by 4 bases and J by 1 base, with 8 bases between. Patients at the Seattle site were enrolled during active infection and followed longitudinally. This TCR derives from a woman in her sixties or seventies with COVID-19, enrolled during active disease. The specimen sequenced was peripheral blood. The rearrangement uses TRBV2 and TRBJ1-5; weak D call: TRBD1 (5 bases). The CDR3: CASSGGISNQPQHF. CDR3 bases: TGTGCCAGCAGTGGGGGCATAAGCAATCAGCCCCAGCATTTT. The full variable domain, rest sourced from reference TRBV2 and TRBJ1-5, is EPEVTQTPSHQVTQMGQEVILRCVPISNHLYFYWYRQILGQKVEFLVSFYNNEISEKSEIFDDQFSVERPDGSNFTLKIRSTKLEDSAMYFCASSGGISNQPQHFGDGTRLSIL.